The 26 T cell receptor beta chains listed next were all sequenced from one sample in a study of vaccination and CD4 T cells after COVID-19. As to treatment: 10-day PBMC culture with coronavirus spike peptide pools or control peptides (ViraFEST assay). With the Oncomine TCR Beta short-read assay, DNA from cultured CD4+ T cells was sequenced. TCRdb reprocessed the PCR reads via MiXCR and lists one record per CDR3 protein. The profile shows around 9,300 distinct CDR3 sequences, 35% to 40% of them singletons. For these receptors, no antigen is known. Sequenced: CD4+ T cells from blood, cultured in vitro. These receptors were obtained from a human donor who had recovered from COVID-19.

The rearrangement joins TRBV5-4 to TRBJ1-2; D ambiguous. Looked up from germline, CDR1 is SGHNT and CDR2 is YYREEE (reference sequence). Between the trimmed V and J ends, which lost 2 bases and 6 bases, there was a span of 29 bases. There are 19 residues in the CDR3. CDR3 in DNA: TGTGCCAGCAGCTTCCCGGCCCGGGATCAAACCTCATTGCGAAATGGCTACACCTTC. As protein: CASSFPARDQTSLRNGYTF.

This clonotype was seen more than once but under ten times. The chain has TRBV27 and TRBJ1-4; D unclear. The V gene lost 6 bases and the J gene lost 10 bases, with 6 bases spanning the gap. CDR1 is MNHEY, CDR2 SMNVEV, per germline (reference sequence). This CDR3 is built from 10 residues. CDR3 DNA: TGTGCCAGCAGAAATCGAAAACTGTTTTTT. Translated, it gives CASRNRKLFF.

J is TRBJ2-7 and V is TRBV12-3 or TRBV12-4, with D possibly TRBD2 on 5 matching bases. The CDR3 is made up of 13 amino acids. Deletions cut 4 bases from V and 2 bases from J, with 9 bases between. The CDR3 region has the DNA TGTGCCAGCAGTTCACCGGAGGCCTACGAGCAGTACTTC. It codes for CASSSPEAYEQYF.

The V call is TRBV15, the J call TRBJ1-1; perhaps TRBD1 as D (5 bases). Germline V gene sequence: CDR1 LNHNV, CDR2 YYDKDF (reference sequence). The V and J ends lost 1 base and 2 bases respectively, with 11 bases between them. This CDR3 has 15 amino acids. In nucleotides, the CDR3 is TGTGCCACCAGCAGAGGGAGGGGACCAAACACTGAAGCTTTCTTT. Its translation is CATSRGRGPNTEAFF.

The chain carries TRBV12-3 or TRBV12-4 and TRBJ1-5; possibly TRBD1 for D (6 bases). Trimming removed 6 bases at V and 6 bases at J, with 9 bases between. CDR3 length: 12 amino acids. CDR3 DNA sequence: TGTGCCAGCAGGCACAGGGTTCAGCCCCAGCATTTT. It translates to CASRHRVQPQHF.

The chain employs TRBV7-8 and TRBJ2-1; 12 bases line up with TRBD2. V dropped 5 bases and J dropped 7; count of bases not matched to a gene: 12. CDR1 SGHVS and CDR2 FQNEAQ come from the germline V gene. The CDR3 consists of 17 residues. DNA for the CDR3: TGTGCCAGCAGCCCGAGACTAGCGGGGGAACTCGGGAATGAGCAGTTCTTC. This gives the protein CASSPRLAGELGNEQFF.

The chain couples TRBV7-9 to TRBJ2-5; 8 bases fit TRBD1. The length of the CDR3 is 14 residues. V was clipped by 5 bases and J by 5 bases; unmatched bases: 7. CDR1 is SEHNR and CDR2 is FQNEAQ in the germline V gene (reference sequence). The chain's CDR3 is CASSATGVGETQYF. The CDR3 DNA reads TGTGCCAGCAGCGCGACAGGGGTCGGGGAGACCCAGTACTTC.

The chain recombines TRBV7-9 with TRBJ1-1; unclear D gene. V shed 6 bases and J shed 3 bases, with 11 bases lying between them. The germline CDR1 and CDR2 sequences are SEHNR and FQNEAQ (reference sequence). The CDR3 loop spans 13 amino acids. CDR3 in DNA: TGTGCCAGCAGTCCTGACGTGTACACTGAAGCTTTCTTT. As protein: CASSPDVYTEAFF.

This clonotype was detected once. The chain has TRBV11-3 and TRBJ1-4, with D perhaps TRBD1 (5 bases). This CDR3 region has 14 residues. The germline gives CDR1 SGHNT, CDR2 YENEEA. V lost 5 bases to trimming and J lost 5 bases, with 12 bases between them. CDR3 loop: CASSPQGKNEKLFF. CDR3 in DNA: TGTGCCAGCAGCCCCCAGGGAAAGAATGAAAAACTGTTTTTT.

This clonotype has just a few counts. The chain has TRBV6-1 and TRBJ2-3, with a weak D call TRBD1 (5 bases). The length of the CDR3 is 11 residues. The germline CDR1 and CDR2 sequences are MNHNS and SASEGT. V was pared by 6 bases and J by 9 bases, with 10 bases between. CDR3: CASSHSGTQYF. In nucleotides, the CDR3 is TGTGCCAGCAGCCACTCAGGGACGCAGTATTTT.

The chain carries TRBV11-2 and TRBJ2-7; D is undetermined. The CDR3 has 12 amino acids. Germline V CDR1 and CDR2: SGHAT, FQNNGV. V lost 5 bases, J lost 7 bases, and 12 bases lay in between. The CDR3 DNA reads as TGTGCCAGCAGCCTCGGTGGGGTTGAGCAGTACTTC. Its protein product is CASSLGGVEQYF.

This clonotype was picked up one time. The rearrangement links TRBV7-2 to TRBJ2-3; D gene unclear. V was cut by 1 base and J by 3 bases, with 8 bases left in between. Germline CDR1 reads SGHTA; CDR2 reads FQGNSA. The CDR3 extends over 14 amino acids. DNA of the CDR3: TGTGCCAGCAGCTTAGATGCCGGAACAGATACGCAGTATTTT. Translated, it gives CASSLDAGTDTQYF.

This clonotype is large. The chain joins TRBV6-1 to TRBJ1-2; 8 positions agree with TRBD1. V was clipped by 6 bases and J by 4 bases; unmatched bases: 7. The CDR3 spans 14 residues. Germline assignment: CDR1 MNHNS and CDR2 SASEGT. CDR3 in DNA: TGTGCCAGCAGCGAGGGACAGGCGCCCTATGGCTACACCTTC. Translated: CASSEGQAPYGYTF.

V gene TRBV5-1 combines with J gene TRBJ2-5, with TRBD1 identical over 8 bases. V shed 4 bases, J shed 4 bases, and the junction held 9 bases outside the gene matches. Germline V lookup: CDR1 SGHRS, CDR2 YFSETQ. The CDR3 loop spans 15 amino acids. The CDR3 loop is CASSDSGGTVETQYF. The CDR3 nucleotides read TGCGCCAGCAGCGATTCAGGGGGCACGGTAGAGACCCAGTACTTC.

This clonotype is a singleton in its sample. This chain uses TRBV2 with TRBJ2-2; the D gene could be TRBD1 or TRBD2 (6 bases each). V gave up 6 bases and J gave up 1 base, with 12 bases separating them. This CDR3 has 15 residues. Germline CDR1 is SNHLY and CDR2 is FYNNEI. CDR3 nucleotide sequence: TGTGCCAGCAGGGGGGCGGGACGGAACACCGGGGAGCTGTTTTTT. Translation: CASRGAGRNTGELFF.

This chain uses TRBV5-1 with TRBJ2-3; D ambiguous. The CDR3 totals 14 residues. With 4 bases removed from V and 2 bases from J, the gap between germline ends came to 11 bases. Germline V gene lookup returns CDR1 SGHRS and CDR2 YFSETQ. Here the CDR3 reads CASSLNPDTDTQYF. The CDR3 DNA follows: TGCGCCAGCAGCCTGAACCCCGACACAGATACGCAGTATTTT.

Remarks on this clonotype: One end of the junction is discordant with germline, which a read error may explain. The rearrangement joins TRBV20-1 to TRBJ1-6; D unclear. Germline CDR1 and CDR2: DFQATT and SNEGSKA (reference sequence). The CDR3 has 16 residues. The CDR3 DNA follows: TGCAGTGCTAGAGATTTAAGCTTATCCTATAATTCACCCTTCCACTTT. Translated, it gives CSARDLSLSYNSPFHF.

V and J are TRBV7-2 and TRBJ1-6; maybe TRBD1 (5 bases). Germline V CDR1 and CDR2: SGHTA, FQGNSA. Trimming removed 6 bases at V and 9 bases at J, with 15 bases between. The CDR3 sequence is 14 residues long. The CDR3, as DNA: TGTGCCAGCAGTCAGGGTTTTCTGGGTTCACCCCTCCACTTT. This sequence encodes CASSQGFLGSPLHF.

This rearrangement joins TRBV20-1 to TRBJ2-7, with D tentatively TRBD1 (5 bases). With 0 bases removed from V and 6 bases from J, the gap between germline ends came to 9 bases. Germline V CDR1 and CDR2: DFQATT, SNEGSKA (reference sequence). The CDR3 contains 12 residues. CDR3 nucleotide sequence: TGCAGTGCTAGAGACAGGGTCGCCGAGCAGTACTTC. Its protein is CSARDRVAEQYF.

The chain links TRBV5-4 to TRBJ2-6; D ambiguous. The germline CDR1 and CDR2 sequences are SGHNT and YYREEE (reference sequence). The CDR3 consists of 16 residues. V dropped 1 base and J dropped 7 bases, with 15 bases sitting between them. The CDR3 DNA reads TGTGCCAGCAGCTTGTCAGCCCAGTCTTACGCCAACGTCCTGACTTTC. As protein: CASSLSAQSYANVLTF.

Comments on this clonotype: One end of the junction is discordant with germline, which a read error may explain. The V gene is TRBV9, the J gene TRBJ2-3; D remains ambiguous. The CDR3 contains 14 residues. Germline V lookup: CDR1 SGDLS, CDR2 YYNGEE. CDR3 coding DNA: TGTACCAGCAGCGACGCCTACAGCACAGATACGCAGTATTTT. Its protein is CTSSDAYSTDTQYF.

Here the CDR3 reads CASSIGRDRVTDTQYF. DNA for the CDR3: TGTGCCAGTAGTATCGGCCGGGACAGGGTAACAGATACGCAGTATTTT. The V call is TRBV19, the J call TRBJ2-3; 9 bases match TRBD1. CDR3 length: 16 residues. CDR1 is LNHDA, CDR2 SQIVND, per germline (reference sequence). After removal of 3 bases from V and 3 bases from J, the junction contained 7 bases not matched to a gene.

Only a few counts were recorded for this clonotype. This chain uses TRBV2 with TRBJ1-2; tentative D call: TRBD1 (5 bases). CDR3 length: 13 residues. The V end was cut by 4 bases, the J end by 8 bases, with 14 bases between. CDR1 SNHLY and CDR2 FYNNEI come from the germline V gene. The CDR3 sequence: CASSVKVWDGYTF. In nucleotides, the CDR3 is TGTGCCAGCAGTGTAAAAGTATGGGACGGCTACACCTTC.

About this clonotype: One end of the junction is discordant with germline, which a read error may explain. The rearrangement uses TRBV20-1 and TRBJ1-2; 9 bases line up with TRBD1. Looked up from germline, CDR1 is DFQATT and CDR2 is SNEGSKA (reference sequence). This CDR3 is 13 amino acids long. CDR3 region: CSTSTGGKHGYTF. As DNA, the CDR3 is TGCAGTACTAGCACAGGGGGCAAACATGGCTACACCTTC.

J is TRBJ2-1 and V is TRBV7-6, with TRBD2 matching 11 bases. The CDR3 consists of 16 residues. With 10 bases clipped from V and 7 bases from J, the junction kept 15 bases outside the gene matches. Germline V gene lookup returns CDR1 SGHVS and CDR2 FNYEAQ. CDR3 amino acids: CATANSSGGFRNEQFF. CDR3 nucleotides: TGTGCCACCGCTAATTCTAGCGGGGGGTTTAGAAATGAGCAGTTCTTC.

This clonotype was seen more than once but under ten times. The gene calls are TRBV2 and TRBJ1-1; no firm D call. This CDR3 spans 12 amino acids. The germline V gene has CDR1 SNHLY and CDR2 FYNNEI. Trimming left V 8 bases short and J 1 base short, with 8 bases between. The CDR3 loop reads CASGQTNTEAFF. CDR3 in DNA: TGTGCCAGCGGCCAGACGAACACTGAAGCTTTCTTT.